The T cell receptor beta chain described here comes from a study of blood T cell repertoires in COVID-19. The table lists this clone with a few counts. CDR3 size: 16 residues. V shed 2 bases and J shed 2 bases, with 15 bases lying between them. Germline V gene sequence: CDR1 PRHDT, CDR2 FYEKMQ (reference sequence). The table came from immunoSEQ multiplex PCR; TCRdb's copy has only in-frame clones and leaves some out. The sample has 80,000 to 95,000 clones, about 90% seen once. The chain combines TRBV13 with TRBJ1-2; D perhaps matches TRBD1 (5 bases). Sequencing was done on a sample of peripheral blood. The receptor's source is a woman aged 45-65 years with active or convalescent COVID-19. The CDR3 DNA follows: TGTGCCAGCAGCTTACCCTGGCGGGGACGGAACTATGGCTACACCTTC. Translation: CASSLPWRGRNYGYTF.